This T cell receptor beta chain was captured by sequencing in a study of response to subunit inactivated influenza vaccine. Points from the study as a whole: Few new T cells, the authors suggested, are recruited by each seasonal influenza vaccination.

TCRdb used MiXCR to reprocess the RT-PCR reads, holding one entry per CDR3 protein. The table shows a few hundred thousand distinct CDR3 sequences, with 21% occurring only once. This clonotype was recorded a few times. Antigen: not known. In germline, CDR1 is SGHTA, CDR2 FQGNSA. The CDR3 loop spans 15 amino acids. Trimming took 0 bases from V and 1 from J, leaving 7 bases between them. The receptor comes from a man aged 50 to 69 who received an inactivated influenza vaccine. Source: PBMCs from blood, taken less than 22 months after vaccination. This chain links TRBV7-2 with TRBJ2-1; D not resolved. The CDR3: CASSLAYRSYNEQFF. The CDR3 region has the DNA TGTGCCAGCAGCTTAGCCTACAGATCCTACAATGAGCAGTTCTTC.